What follows is one T cell receptor (beta chain) and its context. As yet, its antigen is unknown. Distinct nucleotide sequences in the sample also encode this CDR3. Researchers ran the PCR with 60 Vbeta and 13 Jbeta primers. Sequencing was performed with immunoSEQ multiplex PCR; in TCRdb, only in-frame clones are kept and a portion is missing. The data contain about 160,000 clones, less than 90% of them singletons. The sample comes from a study of cytomegalovirus exposure and HLA in healthy donors. Whole-study results and caveats: Most CMV-associated TCR beta chains were later found to appear HLA-restricted. Solely CMV serostatus was available to characterize immune exposure. Reported results showed that the classifier diagnosed cytomegalovirus status with high specificity and sensitivity.

V dropped 6 bases and J dropped 2 bases, with 10 bases sitting between them. CDR1 and CDR2 from the germline V gene are MNHNS and SASEGT. The CDR3 extends over 13 amino acids. Sequenced: PBMCs. The chain carries TRBV6-1 and TRBJ1-1; D perhaps matches TRBD1 (6 bases). This TCR derives from a woman aged 45-59 years in good health and CMV-seropositive. The CDR3 here is CASSGQTNTEAFF. CDR3 coding DNA: TGTGCCAGCAGCGGACAGACTAACACTGAAGCTTTCTTT.